These 16 T cell receptor beta chains came from one sample sequenced in a study of beta chain features in type 1 diabetes. Findings of the study overall: A moderate, significant TCRB CDR3 shortening appeared in type 1 diabetes across four CD4+ subsets.

These receptors are not linked to any known antigen. Investigators reverse transcribed all isolated RNA, so they sequenced expressed TCRB transcripts. The assay was immunoSEQ multiplex PCR, and TCRdb's table has in-frame clones only and misses some. Found here are about 120,000 clones, 15% to 20% of them singletons; the top ten hold approximately 2.2%. The sample consisted of central memory CD4+ T cells from blood. Receptor source: a man aged 25 to 45 with type 1 diabetes.

The rearrangement uses TRBV18 and TRBJ1-1; no reliable D call. The CDR3 runs to 14 residues. Germline CDR1 reads KGHSH; CDR2 reads LQKENI. V lost 3 bases and J 0 bases, leaving 8 bases between the germline ends. The CDR3 spells CASSPSALNTEAFF. In DNA, the CDR3 is TGTGCCAGCTCACCTTCCGCGCTGAACACTGAAGCTTTCTTT.

This clone was detected a few times. Here the CDR3 DNA reads TGTGCCAGCAGTCAGGATGGCTCTGGGGCCAACGTCCTGACTTTC. Translated, it gives CASSQDGSGANVLTF. The genes are TRBV2 and TRBJ2-6; D is ambiguous. CDR1 and CDR2 from the germline V gene are SNHLY and FYNNEI. The length of the CDR3 is 15 residues. V lost 5 bases and J lost 0, with 8 bases in between.

This clone was found a few times. The chain combines TRBV28 with TRBJ2-7, with D perhaps matching TRBD2 (6 bases). The CDR3 spans 12 residues. V gave up 5 bases and J gave up 9 bases, with 14 bases separating them. Germline V lookup: CDR1 MDHEN, CDR2 SYDVKM. CDR3 protein: CASSRLRGGQYF. The DNA for the CDR3 is TGTGCCAGCAGTCGGCTACGGGGAGGGCAGTACTTC.

The rearrangement uses TRBV7-3 and TRBJ2-3, with 7 bases identical to TRBD2. Trimming cost V 8 bases and J 9 bases; bases outside gene matches: 8. CDR3 size: 12 residues. Germline V gene data show CDR1 as SGHTA and CDR2 as FQGTGA. The CDR3 reads CASSSTSRTQYF. The DNA for the CDR3 is TGTGCCAGCTCCTCGACTAGCAGGACGCAGTATTTT.

This clone was detected only a few times. The chain recombines TRBV4-2 with TRBJ1-2; no clear D. CDR1 is LGHNA and CDR2 is YNFKEQ in the germline V gene. V was shortened by 0 bases and J by 5 bases, with 10 bases between the two germline ends. The CDR3 has 14 amino acids. The CDR3 nucleotides are TGTGCCAGCAGCCAAGAAACCTTCGGGTATGGCTACACCTTC. Translating gives CASSQETFGYGYTF.

The CDR3 DNA is TGTGCCAGCAGCTTGAGCAGACAGGCCTACTCTGGGGCCAACGTCCTGACTTTC. Amino acid sequence: CASSLSRQAYSGANVLTF. The chain carries TRBV5-8 and TRBJ2-6; D may be TRBD1 (6 bases). V was trimmed by 1 base and J by 0 bases, leaving 14 bases between them. Germline CDR1 is SGHTS and CDR2 is YDEGEE. This CDR3 comprises 18 residues.

This clone has ten or more counts. This chain connects TRBV5-6 to TRBJ1-2, with D maybe TRBD1 (5 bases). This CDR3 spans 14 amino acids. V was shortened by 1 base and J by 6 bases, with 13 bases between the two germline ends. Germline V CDR1 and CDR2: SGHDT, YYEEEE. CDR3 in amino acids: CASSLYGRVDGYTF. The CDR3 bases are TGTGCCAGCAGCTTGTATGGCAGGGTCGATGGCTACACCTTC.

This clone has just a few counts. The rearrangement links TRBV6-6 to TRBJ2-7, with 8 bases identical to TRBD1. V shed 6 bases and J 3 bases; nucleotides not matched to a gene: 10. Germline assignment: CDR1 MNHNY and CDR2 SVGAGI (reference sequence). CDR3 length equals 15 residues. The CDR3 sequence: CASSHGQGADYEQYF. In nucleotides, the CDR3 is TGTGCCAGCAGCCACGGCCAGGGGGCTGACTACGAGCAGTACTTC.

This clone showed up just once. The chain joins TRBV9 to TRBJ2-5, with 7 bases fitting TRBD2. Unmatched junction bases numbered 8, after V lost 4 bases and J lost 5 bases. The CDR3 runs 14 residues. Germline CDR1 is SGDLS and CDR2 is YYNGEE. CDR3 nucleotides: TGTGCCAGCAGCCCCCGGGGGGACTGGGAGACCCAGTACTTC. It translates to CASSPRGDWETQYF.

This clone has a handful of counts. The chain employs TRBV7-2 and TRBJ1-5; 7 nucleotides align to TRBD1. The CDR3 loop spans 14 amino acids. V lost 5 bases to trimming and J lost 8 bases; unmatched junction nucleotides: 9. The germline V gene encodes CDR1 SGHTA and CDR2 FQGNSA. The CDR3 sequence is CASSPGQLFEPQHF. In nucleotides, the CDR3 is TGTGCCAGCAGCCCGGGACAGCTCTTCGAGCCCCAGCATTTT.

This clone came up many times. The chain uses TRBV10-3 and TRBJ2-3; 12 positions agree with TRBD2. Germline CDR1 and CDR2: ENHRY and SYGVKD. This CDR3 has 16 residues. Trimming took 6 bases from V and 0 from J; bases not matched to a gene: 4. CDR3 residues: CAISPGTSGSTDTQYF. DNA for the CDR3: TGTGCCATCAGCCCCGGGACTAGCGGGAGCACAGATACGCAGTATTTT.

The chain joins TRBV6-1 to TRBJ1-4; no clear D. Germline V gene data show CDR1 as MNHNS and CDR2 as SASEGT. The V gene lost 5 bases and the J gene lost 4 bases, with 11 bases spanning the gap. This CDR3 region has 14 residues. In DNA form, the CDR3 reads TGTGCCAGCAGTAGGACTGACCTTAATGAAAAACTGTTTTTT. It specifies CASSRTDLNEKLFF.

The V and J genes are TRBV6-6 and TRBJ1-1; D is ambiguous. CDR3 length: 13 residues. Trimming shortened V by 4 bases and J by 10 bases, and 16 bases separated the two germline ends. Germline CDR1 reads MNHNY; CDR2 reads SVGAGI (reference sequence). CDR3 bases: TGTGCCAGCAGTTCCGAGACAAATCCCCGAGCTTTCTTT. Its translation is CASSSETNPRAFF.

The chain recombines TRBV19 with TRBJ1-5; unclear D gene. Trimming shortened V by 5 bases and J by 9 bases, and 14 bases separated the two germline ends. Germline V gene sequence: CDR1 LNHDA, CDR2 SQIVND (reference sequence). The CDR3 runs to 13 residues. The CDR3 DNA follows: TGTGCCAGTAGTGTGGACGGGGAGAGGCCCCAGCATTTT. Amino acid sequence: CASSVDGERPQHF. Looking up the rest from reference TRBV19 and TRBJ1-5 gives the full variable domain: DGGITQSPKYLFRKEGQNVTLSCEQNLNHDAMYWYRQDPGQGLRLIYYSQIVNDFQKGDIAEGYSVSREKKESFPLTVTSAQKNPTAFYLCASSVDGERPQHFGDGTRLSIL.

V and J are TRBV20-1 and TRBJ2-1; D is perhaps TRBD1 (5 bases). Trimming cost V 5 bases and J 5 bases, with 7 bases left between them. The CDR3 sequence is 11 residues long. Germline V lookup: CDR1 DFQATT, CDR2 SNEGSKA (reference sequence). The CDR3 loop reads CSALGHNEQFF. DNA for the CDR3: TGCAGTGCTTTGGGGCACAATGAGCAGTTCTTC.

This clone has a count of ten or more. The chain links TRBV19 to TRBJ1-1, with 7 bases matching TRBD1. The germline V gene encodes CDR1 LNHDA and CDR2 SQIVND (reference sequence). V dropped 5 bases and J dropped 4; count of bases not matched to a gene: 4. CDR3 length: 13 amino acids. CDR3 bases: TGTGCCAGTAGTGGACAGGTGGGCACTGAAGCTTTCTTT. It specifies CASSGQVGTEAFF. The variable domain in full, completed from reference TRBV19 and TRBJ1-1, reads DGGITQSPKYLFRKEGQNVTLSCEQNLNHDAMYWYRQDPGQGLRLIYYSQIVNDFQKGDIAEGYSVSREKKESFPLTVTSAQKNPTAFYLCASSGQVGTEAFFGQGTRLTVV.